The entry below describes one T cell receptor (beta chain). Its cognate antigen is unknown. Using RNA transcripts as the source, TCR beta CDR3 regions were amplified. RT-PCR in the first round (using the HTBI primer set) targeted the TCR CDR3. One entry per CDR3 protein, called by TCRdb with MiXCR from the multiplex PCR reads. The sample has 600,000 to 800,000 distinct CDR3 sequences, 30% to 40% seen once. These data originate in a study of T cells in Graves' hyperthyroidism and ophthalmopathy. Recently diagnosed hyperthyroidism of less than 2 months' duration affected patients aged 18 to 65. Study-level results: Progression to ophthalmopathy was predicted a median of 6.5 months early. Appearing also in blood were most of the thyroid clonotypes expanded above 0.001.

The J segment lost 6 bases and the V segment lost 7 bases, leaving 12 bases of the junction unmatched. This CDR3 contains 15 residues. Germline V lookup: CDR1 LNHDA, CDR2 SQIVND (reference sequence). The sequencing sample was made of blood. V is TRBV19 and J is TRBJ1-1, with 9 positions matching TRBD1. This receptor was identified in a woman aged 40-49 years with Graves' hyperthyroidism. CDR3 loop: CASTPRTGVSPEAFF. CDR3 sequence (DNA): TGTGCCAGTACCCCGAGGACAGGGGTGAGTCCTGAAGCTTTCTTT.